The 31 T cell receptor beta chains given below trace back to one sample, sequenced in a study of monozygotic twins with inflammatory bowel disease. TCRdb re-analyzed the 5' RACE reads; it lists each CDR3 protein once, without DNA. Its table records around 140,000 distinct CDR3 sequences. Sequencing used blood. The source is a human donor with ulcerative colitis or Crohn's disease, or a healthy co-twin of an affected twin (not recorded which).

The chain is built from TRBV5-1 and TRBJ1-3. Germline V gene lookup returns CDR1 SGHRS and CDR2 YFSETQ. The CDR3 has 15 residues. The CDR3 sequence is CASSSTGYSGNTIYF.

The rearrangement joins TRBV6-2 or TRBV6-3 to TRBJ2-7; TCRdb returns TRBD2, unconfirmable since there is no DNA. Germline CDR1 is MNHEY and CDR2 is SVGEGT. The CDR3 has 14 residues. The CDR3: CASSPPGLRYEQYF.

This chain uses TRBV5-5 with TRBJ2-5; TCRdb reports TRBD1, a call that lacks DNA to check it against. CDR1 SGHKS and CDR2 YYEKEE come from the germline V gene (reference sequence). The CDR3 has 16 residues. The CDR3 sequence is CASSLPSGGAEETQYF.

This sequence joins TRBV5-6 and TRBJ1-5. The CDR3 runs 15 residues. The germline V gene encodes CDR1 SGHDT and CDR2 YYEEEE. Here the CDR3 reads CASSLDRYSNQPQHF.

CDR3 loop: CASSPGQGLGQETQYF. The chain employs TRBV5-6 and TRBJ2-5; the TRBD1 assignment by TCRdb is unverifiable without DNA. CDR3 length: 16 residues. Germline V gene sequence: CDR1 SGHDT, CDR2 YYEEEE.

The CDR3 region is CASSPGYQETQYF. The chain combines TRBV18 with TRBJ2-5. Germline lookup yields CDR1 KGHSH and CDR2 LQKENI. The CDR3 length is 13 residues.

The J gene is TRBJ1-3, the V gene TRBV12-3 or TRBV12-4; the TCRdb D gene call, TRBD1, has no DNA to confirm it. CDR3 size: 16 residues. CDR3 protein: CASSHPAQGNGRTIYF.

The genes are TRBV11-2 and TRBJ2-4; lacking DNA, the TRBD1 call made by TCRdb goes unchecked. The CDR3 length is 14 residues. Germline lookup yields CDR1 SGHAT and CDR2 FQNNGV. Here the CDR3 reads CASSPGRGKGIQYF.

V gene TRBV7-2 combines with J gene TRBJ2-7; TCRdb designates TRBD2, a call that cannot be tested without DNA. Germline-derived CDR1 and CDR2 are SGHTA and FQGNSA. This CDR3 has 15 amino acids. CDR3 sequence: CASSLEWARAYEQYF.

The chain combines TRBV7-8 with TRBJ2-3; TCRdb reports TRBD1, a call that lacks DNA to check it against. The CDR3 is 17 amino acids. CDR1 SGHVS and CDR2 FQNEAQ come from the germline V gene. CDR3 region: CASSLDRDRASTDTQYF.

This sequence joins TRBV6-2 or TRBV6-3 and TRBJ2-1; TCRdb lists TRBD2, though no DNA is available to test this call. Germline lookup yields CDR1 MNHEY and CDR2 SVGEGT. The CDR3 spans 16 residues. The CDR3 spells CASSWPGTSGYNEQFF.

The CDR3 reads CASSIAAGGPYNEQFF. The chain recombines TRBV19 with TRBJ2-1. From germline, CDR1 is LNHDA and CDR2 SQIVND (reference sequence). This CDR3 has 16 residues.

V usage is TRBV12-3 or TRBV12-4 and J usage is TRBJ2-1; checking the TCRdb D call of TRBD1 is not possible without DNA. The CDR3 loop spans 12 amino acids. The chain's CDR3 is CASNPPGTAQFF.

V usage is TRBV5-1 and J usage is TRBJ2-1; TCRdb lists TRBD2, though no DNA is available to test this call. CDR3 length: 12 amino acids. Germline assignment: CDR1 SGHRS and CDR2 YFSETQ. CDR3 in amino acids: CASSFGEVEQFF.

The J gene is TRBJ2-7, the V gene TRBV4-2. CDR1 and CDR2 (germline): LGHNA, YNFKEQ. The CDR3 is 16 amino acids. The CDR3 region is CASSQEQVRQSYEQYF.

The chain is built from TRBV5-1 and TRBJ1-4. Germline V CDR1 and CDR2: SGHRS, YFSETQ. CDR3 length: 15 residues. The CDR3 protein is CASSSSGASNEKLFF.

The rearrangement joins TRBV2 to TRBJ2-3; TCRdb's D call of TRBD2 is untestable without DNA. This CDR3 has 14 amino acids. Germline V gene sequence: CDR1 SNHLY, CDR2 FYNNEI. CDR3 loop: CASSEQGGIYGQYF. Looking up the rest from reference TRBV2 and TRBJ2-3 gives the full variable domain: EPEVTQTPSHQVTQMGQEVILRCVPISNHLYFYWYRQILGQKVEFLVSFYNNEISEKSEIFDDQFSVERPDGSNFTLKIRSTKLEDSAMYFCASSEQGGIYGQYFGPGTRLTVL.

CDR3 protein: CASSKGDASYEQYF. This chain joins TRBV27 and TRBJ2-7; checking the TCRdb D call of TRBD1 is not possible without DNA. CDR1 is MNHEY and CDR2 is SMNVEV in the germline V gene (reference sequence). The CDR3 is made up of 14 amino acids.

This chain connects TRBV12-3 or TRBV12-4 to TRBJ1-5. The length of the CDR3 is 12 residues. The CDR3 here is CASSLAGQPQHF.

The V call is TRBV7-2, the J call TRBJ2-2. This CDR3 is built from 12 residues. CDR1 and CDR2 (germline): SGHTA, FQGNSA. CDR3 loop: CASSLTTGELFF.

The genes are TRBV6-5 and TRBJ1-1; the TRBD1 assignment by TCRdb is unverifiable without DNA. This CDR3 has 16 amino acids. The germline V gene encodes CDR1 MNHEY and CDR2 SVGAGI. The CDR3 protein is CASSSGTGGFGTEAFF.

V gene TRBV7-2 combines with J gene TRBJ2-7. This CDR3 comprises 14 residues. Germline V gene lookup returns CDR1 SGHTA and CDR2 FQGNSA. This CDR3 is CASSLTATSYEQYF.

V usage is TRBV6-2 or TRBV6-3 and J usage is TRBJ1-6. CDR1 is MNHEY, CDR2 SVGEGT, per germline. CDR3 size: 20 residues. The CDR3 reads CASSYSSLYVGSSYNSPLHF.

The chain's CDR3 is CASSDWQTSTDTQYF. This sequence joins TRBV2 and TRBJ2-3. This CDR3 spans 15 amino acids. In germline, CDR1 is SNHLY, CDR2 FYNNEI.

The rearrangement uses TRBV7-9 and TRBJ2-4; without DNA, the TCRdb call of TRBD1 cannot be checked. CDR1 SEHNR and CDR2 FQNEAQ come from the germline V gene (reference sequence). The CDR3 has 13 amino acids. The CDR3 sequence: CASGMDRGNIQYF. Drawing the rest from reference TRBV7-9 and TRBJ2-4, the complete variable domain is DTGVSQNPRHKITKRGQNVTFRCDPISEHNRLYWYRQTLGQGPEFLTYFQNEAQLEKSRLLSDRFSAERPKGSFSTLEIQRTEQGDSAMYLCASGMDRGNIQYFGAGTRLSVL.

The V and J genes are TRBV20-1 and TRBJ2-5; TCRdb outputs TRBD2, but without DNA this stays unchecked. Germline V gene sequence: CDR1 DFQATT, CDR2 SNEGSKA (reference sequence). The CDR3 has 14 amino acids. This chain's CDR3 is CSATSQLASETQYF.

The chain employs TRBV4-2 and TRBJ2-2; TCRdb's assignment of TRBD2 cannot be checked, as there is no DNA. The CDR3 extends over 17 amino acids. The V gene's germline CDR1 is LGHNA and CDR2 YNFKEQ. Here the CDR3 reads CASSQDLGTSFTGELFF.

The rearrangement joins TRBV20-1 to TRBJ2-1; checking the TCRdb D call of TRBD1 is not possible without DNA. This CDR3 is built from 16 residues. From germline, CDR1 is DFQATT and CDR2 SNEGSKA (reference sequence). This CDR3 is CSGAGTGGTSYNEQFF.

The rearrangement joins TRBV20-1 to TRBJ1-6; TCRdb lists TRBD1, though no DNA is available to test this call. CDR3 length equals 16 residues. From germline, CDR1 is DFQATT and CDR2 SNEGSKA (reference sequence). CDR3 sequence: CSATPGHPSSNSPLHF.

The V call is TRBV18, the J call TRBJ2-7. Per the germline V gene, CDR1 is KGHSH and CDR2 is LQKENI. This CDR3 region has 15 residues. The CDR3 loop is CASSSAGGGLYEQYF.

The chain carries TRBV20-1 and TRBJ2-7; lacking DNA, the TRBD1 call made by TCRdb goes unchecked. CDR1 is DFQATT, CDR2 SNEGSKA, per germline (reference sequence). The CDR3 length is 14 residues. CDR3 residues: CSAKTGVNTYEQYF.